The T cell receptor beta chain described here comes from a study of radiotherapy plus CTLA-4 blockade in lung cancer. For this clone: The target antigen is unknown.

Sequencing was performed with immunoSEQ multiplex PCR; in TCRdb, only in-frame clones are kept and a portion is missing. The sample contains about 110,000 clones, 70% to 90% of which appear only once. Study-wide points: An expansion of tumor-derived TCR clones occurred in blood after radiotherapy plus ipilimumab.

Germline CDR1 MGHRA, CDR2 YSYEKL. The CDR3 is 14 residues long. V lost 1 base and J 5 bases, leaving 11 bases between the germline ends. The chain has TRBV4-1 and TRBJ2-5; tentatively, D is TRBD1 or TRBD2 (5 bases each). The sequences come from peripheral blood, collected from a patient treated with radiotherapy plus ipilimumab. This clonotype was sampled from a human donor with non-small cell lung cancer that progressed on radiotherapy plus ipilimumab. Some clones in this sample may be carry-over from other donors' samples. CDR3 coding DNA: TGCGCCAGCAGCCAAGGTGAAGGGGAGGAGACCCAGTACTTC. The encoded protein is CASSQGEGEETQYF.